Here is one T cell receptor (beta chain) with its context. There were no patients who had received any treatment before thyroid surgery. This CDR3 is 16 amino acids long. The ends were cut back, 0 bases at V and 7 bases at J, with 16 bases in the middle. Germline-derived CDR1 and CDR2 are WNHNN and SYGVQD (reference sequence). TCRdb re-analyzed the PCR reads through MiXCR. The table shows about 22,000 clones, with around 18% occurring only once. The data stem from a study of metastatic and nonmetastatic thyroid tumors. The sample comprised adjacent normal tissue. The chain combines TRBV10-1 with TRBJ2-1, with D possibly matching TRBD1 (6 bases). This receptor was taken from a male donor with papillary thyroid cancer or a benign thyroid nodule (not recorded which). Some clones in this sample may be carry-over from other donors' samples. This CDR3 is CASSESVAGVGNEQFF. In DNA, the CDR3 is TGCGCCAGCAGTGAGTCGGTGGCAGGGGTTGGGAATGAGCAGTTCTTC.